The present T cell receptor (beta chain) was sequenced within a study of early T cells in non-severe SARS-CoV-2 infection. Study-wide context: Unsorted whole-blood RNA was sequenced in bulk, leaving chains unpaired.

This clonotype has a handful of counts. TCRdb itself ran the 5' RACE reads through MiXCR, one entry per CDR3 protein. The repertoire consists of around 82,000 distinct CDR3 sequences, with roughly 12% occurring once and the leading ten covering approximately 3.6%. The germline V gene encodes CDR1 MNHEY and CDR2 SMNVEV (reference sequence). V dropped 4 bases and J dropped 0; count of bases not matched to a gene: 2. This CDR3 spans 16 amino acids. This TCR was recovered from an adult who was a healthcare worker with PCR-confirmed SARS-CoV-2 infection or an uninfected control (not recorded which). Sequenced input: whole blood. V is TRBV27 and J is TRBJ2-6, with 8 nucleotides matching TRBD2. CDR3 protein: CASSYSGTSGANVLTF. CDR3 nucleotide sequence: TGTGCCAGCAGTTATAGCGGGACCTCTGGGGCCAACGTCCTGACTTTC.